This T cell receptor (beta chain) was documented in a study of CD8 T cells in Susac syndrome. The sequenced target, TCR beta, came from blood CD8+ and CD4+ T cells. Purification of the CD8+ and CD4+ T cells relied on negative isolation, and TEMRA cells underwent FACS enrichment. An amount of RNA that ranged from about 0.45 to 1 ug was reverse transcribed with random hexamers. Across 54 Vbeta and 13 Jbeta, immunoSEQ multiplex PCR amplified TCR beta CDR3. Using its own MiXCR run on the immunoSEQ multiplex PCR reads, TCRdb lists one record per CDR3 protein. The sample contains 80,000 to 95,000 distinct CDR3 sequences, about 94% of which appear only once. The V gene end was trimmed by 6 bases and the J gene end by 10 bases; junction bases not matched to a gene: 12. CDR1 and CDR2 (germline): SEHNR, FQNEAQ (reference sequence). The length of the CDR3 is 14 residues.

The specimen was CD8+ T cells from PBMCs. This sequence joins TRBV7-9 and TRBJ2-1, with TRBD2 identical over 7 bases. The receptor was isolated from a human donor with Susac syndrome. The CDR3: CASRASGTILEQFF. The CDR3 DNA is TGTGCCAGCAGGGCGAGCGGGACCATCCTCGAGCAGTTCTTC.